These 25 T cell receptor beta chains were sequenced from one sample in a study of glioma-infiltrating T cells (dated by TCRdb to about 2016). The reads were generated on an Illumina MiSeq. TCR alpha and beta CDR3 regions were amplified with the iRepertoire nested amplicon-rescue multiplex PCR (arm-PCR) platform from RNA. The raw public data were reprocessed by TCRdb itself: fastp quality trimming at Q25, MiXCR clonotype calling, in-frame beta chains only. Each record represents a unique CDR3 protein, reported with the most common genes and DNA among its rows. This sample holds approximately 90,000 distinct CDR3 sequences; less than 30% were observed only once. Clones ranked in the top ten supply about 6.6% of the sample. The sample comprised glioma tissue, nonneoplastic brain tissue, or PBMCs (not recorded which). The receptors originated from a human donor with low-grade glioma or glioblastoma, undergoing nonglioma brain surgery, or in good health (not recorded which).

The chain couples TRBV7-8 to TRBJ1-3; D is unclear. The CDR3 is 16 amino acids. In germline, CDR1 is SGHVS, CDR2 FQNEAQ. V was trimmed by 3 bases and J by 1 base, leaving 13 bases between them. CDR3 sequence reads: CASSFRTVQSGNTIYF. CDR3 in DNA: TGTGCCAGCAGCTTTCGGACGGTCCAGTCTGGAAACACCATATATTTT.

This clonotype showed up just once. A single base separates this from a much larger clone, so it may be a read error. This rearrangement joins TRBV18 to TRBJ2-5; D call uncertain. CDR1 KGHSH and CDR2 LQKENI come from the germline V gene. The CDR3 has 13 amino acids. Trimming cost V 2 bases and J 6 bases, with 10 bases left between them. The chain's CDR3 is CASSPSPVQTQYF. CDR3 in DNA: TGTGCCAGCTCACCATCACCCGTACAGACCCAGTACTTC.

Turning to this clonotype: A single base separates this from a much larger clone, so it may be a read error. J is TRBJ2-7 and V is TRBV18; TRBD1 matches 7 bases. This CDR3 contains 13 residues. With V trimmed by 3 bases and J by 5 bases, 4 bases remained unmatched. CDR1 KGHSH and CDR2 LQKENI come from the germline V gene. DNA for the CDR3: TGTGCCAGCTCACCGACGACAGGGCACGAGCAGTACTTC. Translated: CASSPTTGHEQYF.

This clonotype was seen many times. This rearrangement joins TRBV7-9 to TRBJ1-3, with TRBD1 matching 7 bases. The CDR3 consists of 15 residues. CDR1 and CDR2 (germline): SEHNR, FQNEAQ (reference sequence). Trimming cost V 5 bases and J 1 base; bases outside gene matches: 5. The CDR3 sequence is CASSMRQGSGNTIYF. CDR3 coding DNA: TGTGCCAGCAGCATGAGACAGGGTTCTGGAAACACCATATATTTT. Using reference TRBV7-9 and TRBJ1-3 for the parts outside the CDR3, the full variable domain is DTGVSQNPRHKITKRGQNVTFRCDPISEHNRLYWYRQTLGQGPEFLTYFQNEAQLEKSRLLSDRFSAERPKGSFSTLEIQRTEQGDSAMYLCASSMRQGSGNTIYFGEGSWLTVV.

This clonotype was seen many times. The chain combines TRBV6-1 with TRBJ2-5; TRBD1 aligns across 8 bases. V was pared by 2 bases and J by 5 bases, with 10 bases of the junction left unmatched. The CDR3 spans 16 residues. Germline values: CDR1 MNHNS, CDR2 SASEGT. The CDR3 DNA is TGTGCCAGCAGTGAACTCGTCGGACAGGGCGGCGAGACCCAGTACTTC. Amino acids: CASSELVGQGGETQYF.

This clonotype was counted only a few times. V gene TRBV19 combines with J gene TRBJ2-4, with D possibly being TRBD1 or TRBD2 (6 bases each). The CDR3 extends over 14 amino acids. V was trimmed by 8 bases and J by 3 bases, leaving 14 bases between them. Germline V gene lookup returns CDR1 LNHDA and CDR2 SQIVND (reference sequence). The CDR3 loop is CASLSGGGKNIQYF. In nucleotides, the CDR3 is TGTGCCAGTCTTAGCGGAGGGGGCAAAAACATTCAGTACTTC.

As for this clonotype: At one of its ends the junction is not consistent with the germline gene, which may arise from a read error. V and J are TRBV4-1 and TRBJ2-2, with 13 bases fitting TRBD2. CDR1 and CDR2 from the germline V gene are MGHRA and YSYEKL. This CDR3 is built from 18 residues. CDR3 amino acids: CASSQKLAGGPGTGELLF. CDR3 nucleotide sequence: TGCGCCAGCAGCCAAAAACTAGCGGGGGGGCCCGGCACCGGGGAGCTGCTTTTT.

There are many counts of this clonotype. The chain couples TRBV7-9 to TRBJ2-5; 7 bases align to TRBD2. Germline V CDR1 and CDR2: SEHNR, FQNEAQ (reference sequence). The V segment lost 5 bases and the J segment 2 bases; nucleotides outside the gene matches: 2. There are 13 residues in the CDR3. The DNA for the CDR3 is TGTGCCAGCAGCGCGGGGGTACAAGAGACCCAGTACTTC. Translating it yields CASSAGVQETQYF.

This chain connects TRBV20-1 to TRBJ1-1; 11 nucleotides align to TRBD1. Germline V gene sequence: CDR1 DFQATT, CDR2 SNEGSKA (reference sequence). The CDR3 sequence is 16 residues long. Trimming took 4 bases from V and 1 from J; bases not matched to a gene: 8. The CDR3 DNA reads TGCAGTGCTACCGGACAGGGGGCGGGACGGAACACTGAAGCTTTCTTT. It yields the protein CSATGQGAGRNTEAFF.

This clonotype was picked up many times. The CDR3 is CSARALTGFGYTF. The CDR3 DNA is TGCAGTGCTAGAGCCCTGACAGGGTTTGGCTACACCTTC. The chain joins TRBV20-1 to TRBJ1-2, with 7 positions matching TRBD1. Trimming removed 1 base from V and 7 bases from J; junction bases left unmatched: 6. CDR1 is DFQATT, CDR2 SNEGSKA, per germline (reference sequence). The CDR3 covers 13 residues.

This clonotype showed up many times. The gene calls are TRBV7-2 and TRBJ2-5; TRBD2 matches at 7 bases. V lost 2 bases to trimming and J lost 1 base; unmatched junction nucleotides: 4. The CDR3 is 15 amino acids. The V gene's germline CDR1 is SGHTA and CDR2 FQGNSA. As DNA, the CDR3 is TGTGCCAGCAGCTTAATGGCTAGCGGCCAAGAGACCCAGTACTTC. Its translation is CASSLMASGQETQYF.

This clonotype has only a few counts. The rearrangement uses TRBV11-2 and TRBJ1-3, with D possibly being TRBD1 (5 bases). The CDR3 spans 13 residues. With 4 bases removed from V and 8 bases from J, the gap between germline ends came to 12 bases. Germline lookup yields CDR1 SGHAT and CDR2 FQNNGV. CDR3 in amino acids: CASSSTGKDTIYF. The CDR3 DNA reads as TGTGCCAGCAGCTCCACAGGAAAAGACACCATATATTTT.

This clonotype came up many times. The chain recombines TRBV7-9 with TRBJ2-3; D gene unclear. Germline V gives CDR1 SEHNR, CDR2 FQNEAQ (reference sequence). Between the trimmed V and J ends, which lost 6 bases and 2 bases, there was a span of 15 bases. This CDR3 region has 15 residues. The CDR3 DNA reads TGTGCCAGCAGGCATTACCGGGCCATCACAGATACGCAGTATTTT. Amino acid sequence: CASRHYRAITDTQYF.

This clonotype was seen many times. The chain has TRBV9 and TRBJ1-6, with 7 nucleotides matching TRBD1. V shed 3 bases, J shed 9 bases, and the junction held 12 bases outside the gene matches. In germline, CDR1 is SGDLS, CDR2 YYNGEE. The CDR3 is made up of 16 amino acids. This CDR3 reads CASSAEDRERRSPLHF. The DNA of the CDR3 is TGTGCCAGCAGCGCCGAAGACAGGGAGCGGCGTTCACCCCTCCACTTT.

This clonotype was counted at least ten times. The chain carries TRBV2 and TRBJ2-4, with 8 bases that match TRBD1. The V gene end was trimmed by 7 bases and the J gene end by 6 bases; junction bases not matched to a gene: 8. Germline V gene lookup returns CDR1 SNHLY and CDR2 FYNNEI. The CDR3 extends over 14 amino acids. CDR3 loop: CASNGQGILNIQYF. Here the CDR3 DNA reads TGTGCCAGCAATGGACAGGGAATTTTAAACATTCAGTACTTC.

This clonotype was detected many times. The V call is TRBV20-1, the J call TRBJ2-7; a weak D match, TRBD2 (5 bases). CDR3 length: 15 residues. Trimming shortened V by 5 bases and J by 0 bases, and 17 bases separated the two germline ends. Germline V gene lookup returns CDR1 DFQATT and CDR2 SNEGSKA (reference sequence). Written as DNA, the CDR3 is TGCAGTGCTGGAGGACCCCATCAAAGCTCCTACGAGCAGTACTTC. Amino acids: CSAGGPHQSSYEQYF.

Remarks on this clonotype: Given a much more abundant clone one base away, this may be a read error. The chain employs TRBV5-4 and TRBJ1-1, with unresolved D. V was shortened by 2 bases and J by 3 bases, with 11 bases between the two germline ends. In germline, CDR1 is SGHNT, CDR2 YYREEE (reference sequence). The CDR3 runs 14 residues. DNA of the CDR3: TGTGCCAGCAGCTTACTGGGGATTCACACTGAAGCTTTCTTT. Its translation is CASSLLGIHTEAFF. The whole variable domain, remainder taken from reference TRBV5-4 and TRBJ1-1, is ETGVTQSPTHLIKTRGQQVTLRCSSQSGHNTVSWYQQALGQGPQFIFQYYREEENGRGNFPPRFSGLQFPNYSSELNVNALELDDSALYLCASSLLGIHTEAFFGQGTRLTVV.

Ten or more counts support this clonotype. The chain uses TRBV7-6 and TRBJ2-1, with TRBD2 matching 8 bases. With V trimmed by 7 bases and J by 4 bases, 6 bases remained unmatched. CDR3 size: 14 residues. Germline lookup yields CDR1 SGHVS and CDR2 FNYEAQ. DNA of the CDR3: TGTGCCAGCACCCTAAGCGGGGGTTACAATGAGCAGTTCTTC. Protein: CASTLSGGYNEQFF.

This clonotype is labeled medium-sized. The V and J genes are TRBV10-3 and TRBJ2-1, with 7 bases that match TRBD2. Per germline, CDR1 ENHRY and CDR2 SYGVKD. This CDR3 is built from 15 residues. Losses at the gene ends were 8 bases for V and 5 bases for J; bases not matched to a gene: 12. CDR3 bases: TGTGCCATCGGGGGGGACGTCAGAGTCCACAATGAGCAGTTCTTC. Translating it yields CAIGGDVRVHNEQFF.

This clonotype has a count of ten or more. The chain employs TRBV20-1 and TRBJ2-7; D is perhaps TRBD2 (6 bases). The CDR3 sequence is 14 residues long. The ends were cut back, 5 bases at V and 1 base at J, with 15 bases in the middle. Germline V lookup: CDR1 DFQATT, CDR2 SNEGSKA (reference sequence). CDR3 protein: CSAPKTSWSYEQYF. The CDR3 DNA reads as TGCAGTGCTCCAAAGACTAGTTGGTCCTACGAGCAGTACTTC.

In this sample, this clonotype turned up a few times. CDR3 sequence reads: CASSPTGTGGLLGYTF. CDR3 bases: TGTGCCAGCAGCCCGACCGGGACAGGGGGATTGTTGGGCTACACCTTC. J is TRBJ1-2 and V is TRBV7-9; TRBD1 agrees at 11 bases. Per the germline V gene, CDR1 is SEHNR and CDR2 is FQNEAQ (reference sequence). Trimming removed 5 bases from V and 8 bases from J; junction bases left unmatched: 13. The length of the CDR3 is 16 residues.

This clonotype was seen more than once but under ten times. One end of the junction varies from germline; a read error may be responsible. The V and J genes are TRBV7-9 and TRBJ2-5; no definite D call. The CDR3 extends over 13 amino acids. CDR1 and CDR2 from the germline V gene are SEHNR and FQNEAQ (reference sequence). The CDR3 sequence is CASSRGGEEAQYF. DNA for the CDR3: TGTGCCAGCAGCCGAGGTGGGGAAGAGGCCCAGTACTTC.

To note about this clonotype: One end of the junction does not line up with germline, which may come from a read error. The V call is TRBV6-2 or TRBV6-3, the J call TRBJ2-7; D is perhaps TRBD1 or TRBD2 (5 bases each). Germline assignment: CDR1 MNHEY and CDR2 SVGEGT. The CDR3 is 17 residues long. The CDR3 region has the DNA TGTGCCAGCAGTTATCGCCAGGCGTCCACCTGGGGGTACGAGAAGTACTTC. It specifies CASSYRQASTWGYEKYF.

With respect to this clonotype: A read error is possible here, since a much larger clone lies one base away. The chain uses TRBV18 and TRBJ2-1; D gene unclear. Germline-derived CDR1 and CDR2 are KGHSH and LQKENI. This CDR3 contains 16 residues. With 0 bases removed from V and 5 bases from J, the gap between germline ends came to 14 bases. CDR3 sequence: CASSPPSRRSNNEQFF. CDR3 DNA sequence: TGTGCCAGCTCACCACCTAGCCGGAGATCGAACAATGAGCAGTTCTTC.

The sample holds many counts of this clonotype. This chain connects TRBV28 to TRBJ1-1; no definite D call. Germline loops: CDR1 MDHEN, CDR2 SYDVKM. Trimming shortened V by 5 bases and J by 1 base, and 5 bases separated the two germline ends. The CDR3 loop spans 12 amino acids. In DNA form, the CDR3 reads TGTGCCAGCAGTACGGGGAACACTGAAGCTTTCTTT. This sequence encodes CASSTGNTEAFF.